Shown below are 31 T cell receptor beta chains from a single sample sequenced in a study of blood T cell repertoires in COVID-19. The assay was immunoSEQ multiplex PCR, and TCRdb's table has in-frame clones only and misses some. Here the sample spans around 120,000 clones, 85% to 90% being singletons. The sample taken for sequencing was peripheral blood. Every receptor here comes from a man aged 50-60 years with acute or convalescent COVID-19.

The gene calls are TRBV5-1 and TRBJ1-1; D is uncertain. There are 13 residues in the CDR3. V lost 0 bases to trimming and J lost 1 base, with 4 bases between them. In germline, CDR1 is SGHRS, CDR2 YFSETQ. CDR3 DNA sequence: TGCGCCAGCAGCTTGGAGCCGAACACTGAAGCTTTCTTT. Its translation: CASSLEPNTEAFF.

The chain has TRBV7-9 and TRBJ2-2, with a weak D call TRBD2 (6 bases). Trimming pared 3 bases from V and 1 base from J, leaving 12 bases between. CDR3 size: 16 residues. Looked up from germline, CDR1 is SEHNR and CDR2 is FQNEAQ (reference sequence). CDR3 protein: CASSFPTGGNTGELFF. The CDR3 region has the DNA TGTGCCAGCAGCTTTCCTACCGGGGGGAACACCGGGGAGCTGTTTTTT.

The sample holds one count of this clone. The chain carries TRBV4-2 and TRBJ1-2; D call uncertain. The CDR3 consists of 14 residues. Trimming removed 4 bases at V and 8 bases at J, with 17 bases between. The V gene's germline CDR1 is LGHNA and CDR2 YNFKEQ. The chain's CDR3 is CASSLLSSSRGYTF. CDR3 bases: TGTGCCAGCAGCCTGCTTTCGAGCAGCAGGGGCTACACCTTC.

The chain recombines TRBV10-3 with TRBJ2-7; 12 nucleotides agree with TRBD1. The trim removed 4 bases at V and 5 bases at J, leaving 3 bases unmatched. This CDR3 comprises 14 residues. CDR1 is ENHRY, CDR2 SYGVKD, per germline. The CDR3, as DNA: TGTGCCATCAGTGTGGGACAGGGGGCCCACGAGCAGTACTTC. This translates into CAISVGQGAHEQYF.

The V gene is TRBV4-1, the J gene TRBJ1-2, with D tentatively TRBD1 (6 bases). The germline CDR1 and CDR2 sequences are MGHRA and YSYEKL. V was cut by 4 bases and J by 11 bases, with 20 bases left in between. This CDR3 is 14 amino acids long. The CDR3 DNA reads TGCGCCAGCAGCCGCGGAAAAGGACAGCCACCGTACACCTTC. Translated: CASSRGKGQPPYTF.

The chain is built from TRBV4-3 and TRBJ2-1, with 11 bases aligning to TRBD2. Germline V lookup: CDR1 LGHNA, CDR2 YSLEER. The CDR3 covers 15 residues. Trimming cost V 3 bases and J 7 bases; bases outside gene matches: 5. The CDR3 reads CASSHDSGRGNEQFF. The CDR3 DNA follows: TGCGCCAGCAGCCATGATAGCGGGAGGGGTAATGAGCAGTTCTTC.

This sequence joins TRBV11-2 and TRBJ2-7; D perhaps matches TRBD1 (6 bases). The germline V gene has CDR1 SGHAT and CDR2 FQNNGV. Deletions cut 4 bases from V and 3 bases from J, with 10 bases between. The CDR3 is 13 residues long. CDR3 DNA: TGTGCCAGCAGCTCGACGGACAGCTACGAGCAGTACTTC. Protein product: CASSSTDSYEQYF.

The rearrangement uses TRBV7-7 and TRBJ2-5; 7 bases match TRBD2. V dropped 5 bases and J dropped 1; count of bases not matched to a gene: 10. This CDR3 has 16 residues. The V gene's germline CDR1 is SSHAT and CDR2 FNYEAQ (reference sequence). The CDR3 sequence is CASSPTITSAQETQYF. The DNA for the CDR3 is TGTGCCAGCAGCCCAACCATTACTAGCGCCCAAGAGACCCAGTACTTC.

The genes are TRBV5-1 and TRBJ1-5; the D is unclear. CDR3 length equals 16 residues. V was shortened by 0 bases and J by 0 bases, with 10 bases between the two germline ends. Germline values: CDR1 SGHRS, CDR2 YFSETQ. CDR3 sequence reads: CASSLGRNNSNQPQHF. The DNA for the CDR3 is TGCGCCAGCAGCTTGGGTCGTAACAATAGCAATCAGCCCCAGCATTTT. Using reference TRBV5-1 and TRBJ1-5 for the parts outside the CDR3, the full variable domain is KAGVTQTPRYLIKTRGQQVTLSCSPISGHRSVSWYQQTPGQGLQFLFEYFSETQRNKGNFPGRFSGRQFSNSRSEMNVSTLELGDSALYLCASSLGRNNSNQPQHFGDGTRLSIL.

The chain has TRBV6-5 and TRBJ2-1, with D perhaps matching TRBD1 (5 bases). Germline V CDR1 and CDR2: MNHEY, SVGAGI. CDR3 length: 13 residues. The V end was cut by 8 bases, the J end by 12 bases, with 20 bases between. CDR3 sequence: CASQDTHLRGQFF. CDR3 nucleotides: TGTGCCAGCCAAGACACCCATTTAAGGGGGCAGTTCTTC.

This chain links TRBV3-1 (or the pseudogene TRBV3-2) with TRBJ1-3; unclear D gene. Germline loops: CDR1 LGHDT, CDR2 YNNKEL (reference sequence). The CDR3 is 13 residues long. The V end lost 3 bases, the J end lost 2 bases, and 5 bases lay between the germline ends. The CDR3, as DNA: TGTGCCAGCAGCCATATTACTGGAAACACCATATATTTT. Amino acids: CASSHITGNTIYF.

The CDR3 DNA follows: TGTGCCAGCAGCGCGCGTCGGGAGGGCACAGATACGCAGTATTTT. As protein: CASSARREGTDTQYF. The chain joins TRBV9 to TRBJ2-3, with 7 positions matching TRBD2. J lost 1 base, V lost 3 bases, and 5 bases had no gene match. This CDR3 contains 15 residues. The V gene's germline CDR1 is SGDLS and CDR2 YYNGEE.

The rearrangement uses TRBV3-1 (or the pseudogene TRBV3-2) and TRBJ1-1; 10 nucleotides agree with TRBD1. J lost 4 bases, V lost 0 bases, and 5 bases had no gene match. Germline V gene lookup returns CDR1 LGHDT and CDR2 YNNKEL (reference sequence). CDR3 length: 16 residues. The CDR3 DNA reads TGTGCCAGCAGCCAAGAAGGGACAGGGGTCAGCACTGAAGCTTTCTTT. The encoded protein is CASSQEGTGVSTEAFF.

The chain employs TRBV6-6 and TRBJ1-1; the match to TRBD1 covers 7 bases. Per the germline V gene, CDR1 is MNHNY and CDR2 is SVGAGI (reference sequence). Unmatched junction bases numbered 20, after V lost 5 bases and J lost 5 bases. The CDR3 extends over 18 amino acids. The CDR3 DNA is TGTGCCAGCAGTCCCCCTTCGTTGACAGGGCTTAGCGGAACTGAAGCTTTCTTT. Amino acid sequence: CASSPPSLTGLSGTEAFF.

V gene TRBV4-1 combines with J gene TRBJ2-2, with unresolved D. V lost 4 bases to trimming and J lost 5 bases, with 8 bases between them. The germline V gene encodes CDR1 MGHRA and CDR2 YSYEKL. This CDR3 spans 13 amino acids. CDR3: CASSLAFTGELFF. CDR3 coding DNA: TGCGCCAGCAGCCTAGCTTTTACCGGGGAGCTGTTTTTT.

This clone has just one count. This chain connects TRBV21-1 to TRBJ1-5; whether TRBD1, the table's D call, matches the DNA was not checked. TRBV21-1 is a pseudogene segment. The CDR3 is 16 amino acids. The CDR3, as DNA: TGTGCCAGCACCCCAAGGTGGCAGGGGGCTAGTCAGCCCCAGCATTTT. Its translation: CASTPRWQGASQPQHF.

The gene calls are TRBV7-2 and TRBJ1-5; a possible D gene is TRBD1 (5 bases). Trimming shortened V by 5 bases and J by 1 base, and 12 bases separated the two germline ends. CDR3 length: 15 residues. The germline gives CDR1 SGHTA, CDR2 FQGNSA. The CDR3 sequence is CASSRGEVSNQPQHF. The CDR3, as DNA: TGTGCCAGCAGCCGGGGGGAAGTAAGCAATCAGCCCCAGCATTTT.

As DNA, the CDR3 is TGCGCCAGCAGCCAAGAGTCGGGGTTCGGGACCTACGAGCAGTACTTC. Its translation is CASSQESGFGTYEQYF. The rearrangement links TRBV4-1 to TRBJ2-7; D is possibly TRBD2 (5 bases). Germline loops: CDR1 MGHRA, CDR2 YSYEKL. The CDR3 consists of 16 residues. Trimming removed 0 bases at V and 2 bases at J, with 14 bases between.

The chain is built from TRBV6-1 and TRBJ1-3; 12 positions agree with TRBD1. Trimming at V came to 2 bases and at J to 4 bases, leaving 3 bases not matched to a gene. The CDR3 spans 16 residues. Germline CDR1 reads MNHNS; CDR2 reads SASEGT. In DNA form, the CDR3 reads TGTGCCAGCAGTGAATGGGACAGGGGGCCGGGAAACACCATATATTTT. The encoded protein is CASSEWDRGPGNTIYF.

The chain carries TRBV4-3 and TRBJ2-2; D possibly corresponds to TRBD2 (5 bases). Germline CDR1 and CDR2: LGHNA and YSLEER. V shed 3 bases and J shed 2 bases, with 13 bases lying between them. The CDR3 is made up of 16 amino acids. The DNA of the CDR3 is TGCGCCAGCAGCCATTTGGGGAGCGGTAACACCGGGGAGCTGTTTTTT. Protein product: CASSHLGSGNTGELFF.

This clone was seen more than once but under ten times. The J gene is TRBJ2-5, the V gene TRBV28, with TRBD2 as a possible D gene (6 bases). The CDR3 has 13 amino acids. V was clipped by 0 bases and J by 4 bases, with 6 bases between them. From germline, CDR1 is MDHEN and CDR2 SYDVKM. The CDR3 DNA reads as TGTGCCAGCAGTTTATGGGAGGGAGAGACCCAGTACTTC. Its translation: CASSLWEGETQYF. Based on the CDR3 plus reference TRBV28 and TRBJ2-5, the full variable domain is DVKVTQSSRYLVKRTGEKVFLECVQDMDHENMFWYRQDPGLGLRLIYFSYDVKMKEKGDIPEGYSVSREKKERFSLILESASTNQTSMYLCASSLWEGETQYFGPGTRLLVL.

V and J are TRBV9 and TRBJ2-5; D is perhaps TRBD2 (5 bases). The germline V gene has CDR1 SGDLS and CDR2 YYNGEE. This CDR3 has 14 amino acids. The V and J ends lost 4 bases and 1 base respectively, with 11 bases between them. CDR3 DNA sequence: TGTGCCAGCAGCCCCGGGGTAGTCCAAGAGACCCAGTACTTC. The encoded protein is CASSPGVVQETQYF.

This chain uses TRBV7-9 with TRBJ1-2, with D maybe TRBD1 (6 bases). The V gene's germline CDR1 is SEHNR and CDR2 FQNEAQ (reference sequence). Trimming cost V 3 bases and J 2 bases, with 10 bases left between them. The CDR3 extends over 14 amino acids. For the CDR3, the DNA is TGTGCCAGCAGCTTTCGGGACAAAAACTATGGCTACACCTTC. Translation gives CASSFRDKNYGYTF.

A remark on this clone: The sample holds other DNA sequences that translate to the same CDR3. This sequence joins TRBV6-5 and TRBJ1-1; D perhaps matches TRBD1 (6 bases). Germline V CDR1 and CDR2: MNHEY, SVGAGI. V was pared by 6 bases and J by 1 base, with 9 bases between. The CDR3 covers 13 residues. The CDR3 nucleotides read TGTGCCAGCAGGAGGACAGCGAACACTGAAGCTTTCTTT. Translated: CASRRTANTEAFF.

The V call is TRBV11-3, the J call TRBJ2-1; the match to TRBD2 covers 11 bases. The CDR3 consists of 19 residues. Per germline, CDR1 SGHNT and CDR2 YENEEA. Trimming cost V 4 bases and J 4 bases; bases outside gene matches: 15. Written as DNA, the CDR3 is TGTGCCAGCAGCTCCCTGGCGATAGCGGGAGGGACGGGGTACAATGAGCAGTTCTTC. It is translated as CASSSLAIAGGTGYNEQFF.

This chain connects TRBV19 to TRBJ1-5, with D maybe TRBD1 (5 bases). The ends were cut back, 3 bases at V and 8 bases at J, with 20 bases in the middle. The CDR3 covers 16 residues. CDR1 LNHDA and CDR2 SQIVND come from the germline V gene (reference sequence). CDR3 loop: CASSMEGRDRRKPQHF. CDR3 sequence (DNA): TGTGCCAGTAGTATGGAGGGACGCGATCGGAGGAAGCCCCAGCATTTT.

The genes are TRBV3-1 (or the pseudogene TRBV3-2) and TRBJ2-1, with 10 bases identical to TRBD2. The V and J ends lost 5 bases and 4 bases, in that order; junction bases with no gene match: 8. CDR1 is LGHDT, CDR2 YNNKEL, per germline (reference sequence). The CDR3 totals 16 residues. The CDR3 reads CASSALLAGMYNEQFF. The CDR3 DNA sequence: TGTGCCAGCAGCGCCTTACTAGCGGGGATGTACAATGAGCAGTTCTTC.

J is TRBJ1-1 and V is TRBV6-6; D may be TRBD1 (6 bases). V lost 6 bases to trimming and J lost 0 bases, with 8 bases between them. The V gene's germline CDR1 is MNHNY and CDR2 SVGAGI (reference sequence). The CDR3 consists of 13 residues. In DNA, the CDR3 is TGTGCCAGCAGGGACAGACTGAACACTGAAGCTTTCTTT. The encoded protein is CASRDRLNTEAFF.

The chain couples TRBV9 to TRBJ2-1, with a weak D call TRBD2 (6 bases). The germline V gene has CDR1 SGDLS and CDR2 YYNGEE. This CDR3 spans 17 amino acids. V lost 1 base, J lost 5 bases, and 19 bases lay in between. CDR3 amino acids: CASSVSWSLARNNEQFF. For the CDR3, the DNA is TGTGCCAGCAGCGTATCGTGGAGCCTAGCGAGAAACAATGAGCAGTTCTTC.

The rearrangement uses TRBV9 and TRBJ1-1; 7 bases fit TRBD1. V gave up 0 bases and J gave up 6 bases; unmatched junction bases: 14. Germline CDR1 and CDR2: SGDLS and YYNGEE. The CDR3 has 17 amino acids. The CDR3: CASSVEGTDIYPPEAFF. The CDR3 DNA reads as TGTGCCAGCAGCGTAGAAGGGACAGATATTTATCCCCCTGAAGCTTTCTTT.

The V and J genes are TRBV19 and TRBJ2-7; 10 nucleotides align to TRBD2. The V segment lost 3 bases and the J segment 4 bases; nucleotides outside the gene matches: 12. The CDR3 contains 17 residues. Germline V gene sequence: CDR1 LNHDA, CDR2 SQIVND (reference sequence). CDR3 sequence reads: CASSMAPLAGAPYEQYF. The CDR3 DNA reads as TGTGCCAGTAGTATGGCCCCCCTAGCGGGAGCCCCATACGAGCAGTACTTC.